The 10 T cell receptor beta chains below were found in one sample sequenced in a study of OX40 agonist ivuxolimab in advanced cancers. This table comes from immunoSEQ multiplex PCR, and its TCRdb copy is limited to in-frame clones, with some not included. The table shows 60,000 to 75,000 clones, with just over 85% occurring only once. Sequences were derived from CD4+ or CD8+ T cells sorted from blood, sampled in a trial of the OX40 agonist ivuxolimab. The receptors stem from an adult with an advanced solid tumor such as melanoma, head and neck, liver or kidney cancer.

The J gene is TRBJ2-7, the V gene TRBV18; tentative D call: TRBD2 (6 bases). The CDR3 contains 15 residues. CDR1 KGHSH and CDR2 LQKENI come from the germline V gene. Trimming removed 2 bases from V and 0 bases from J, with 11 bases in between. The CDR3 region has the DNA TGTGCCAGCTCACCAACCGGGGGTCGCTCCTACGAGCAGTACTTC. Its translation: CASSPTGGRSYEQYF.

This rearrangement joins TRBV7-2 to TRBJ1-5, with D maybe TRBD1 (5 bases). The CDR3 extends over 15 amino acids. V was trimmed by 5 bases and J by 0 bases, leaving 11 bases between them. CDR1 is SGHTA, CDR2 FQGNSA, per germline. The chain's CDR3 is CASSQVGASNQPQHF. The CDR3 DNA reads TGTGCCAGCAGCCAAGTCGGGGCTAGCAATCAGCCCCAGCATTTT.

The chain has TRBV28 and TRBJ1-2; D gene ambiguous. V lost 5 bases and J lost 7, with 11 bases in between. The CDR3 has 12 residues. The germline CDR1 and CDR2 sequences are MDHEN and SYDVKM. The CDR3 reads CASSLVGPGYTF. In DNA form, the CDR3 reads TGTGCCAGCAGTCTGGTCGGCCCTGGCTACACCTTC.

With respect to this clone: One junction end disagrees with the germline gene, perhaps due to a read error. This CDR3 reads CASSLGQGAYNEQFF. The CDR3 DNA reads TGTGCTAGCAGCTTAGGACAGGGGGCCTACAATGAGCAGTTCTTC. The V gene is TRBV7-7, the J gene TRBJ2-1; 10 bases map to TRBD1. Germline-derived CDR1 and CDR2 are SSHAT and FNYEAQ (reference sequence). The CDR3 length is 15 residues.

The chain has TRBV7-9 and TRBJ1-1, with D uncertain. Germline V CDR1 and CDR2: SEHNR, FQNEAQ (reference sequence). CDR3 length: 14 residues. V was pared by 2 bases and J by 1 base, with 8 bases between. CDR3 in DNA: TGTGCCAGCAGCTTAAATTGGGGGAACACTGAAGCTTTCTTT. This gives the protein CASSLNWGNTEAFF.

The gene calls are TRBV29-1 and TRBJ2-3, with no clear D. CDR1 and CDR2 (germline): SQVTM, ANQGSEA. The CDR3 has 12 amino acids. The V end was cut by 1 base, the J end by 4 bases, with 6 bases between. CDR3 residues: CSVEGDADTQYF. CDR3 bases: TGCAGCGTTGAAGGAGACGCAGATACGCAGTATTTT.

The chain has TRBV5-8 and TRBJ1-5, with D uncertain. The germline V gene encodes CDR1 SGHTS and CDR2 YDEGEE. This CDR3 has 12 amino acids. Trimming took 3 bases from V and 4 from J, leaving 5 bases between them. The CDR3 spells CASSSYNQPQHF. CDR3 nucleotides: TGTGCCAGCAGCTCATATAATCAGCCCCAGCATTTT.

This chain uses TRBV6-1 with TRBJ1-5, with no clear D. Germline loops: CDR1 MNHNS, CDR2 SASEGT. This CDR3 region has 14 residues. The V end lost 5 bases, the J end lost 3 bases, and 11 bases lay between the germline ends. CDR3: CASSPITNNQPQHF. CDR3 in DNA: TGTGCCAGCAGTCCTATTACGAACAATCAGCCCCAGCATTTT.

The rearrangement links TRBV5-6 to TRBJ2-2, with TRBD1 as a possible D gene (6 bases). V lost 4 bases and J 5 bases, leaving 18 bases between the germline ends. CDR1 SGHDT and CDR2 YYEEEE come from the germline V gene. The CDR3 contains 16 residues. CDR3 protein: CASSPMGAGGTGELFF. The DNA for the CDR3 is TGTGCCAGCAGCCCCATGGGGGCCGGTGGGACCGGGGAGCTGTTTTTT. The full variable domain, completed using reference TRBV5-6 and TRBJ2-2, is DAGVTQSPTHLIKTRGQQVTLRCSPKSGHDTVSWYQQALGQGPQFIFQYYEEEERQRGNFPDRFSGHQFPNYSSELNVNALLLGDSALYLCASSPMGAGGTGELFFGEGSRLTVL.

This chain uses TRBV14 with TRBJ1-2; perhaps TRBD1 as D (6 bases). V was pared by 7 bases and J by 8 bases, with 23 bases between. The germline gives CDR1 SGHDN, CDR2 FVKESK. The CDR3 spans 15 residues. CDR3 loop: CASTSVNGGAVGYTF. The CDR3 DNA reads TGTGCCAGCACTTCGGTGAATGGGGGCGCGGTCGGCTACACCTTC.